This TCR beta chain was found in a study of blood T cell repertoires in COVID-19. About the study: From the United States, Italy and Spain came samples of acute and convalescent COVID-19. Sample material is recorded as cDNA or gDNA derived from T cells, B-cell-depleted T cells, or PBMCs.

CDR3 length: 13 amino acids. Germline CDR1 is MGHRA and CDR2 is YSYEKL. V lost 3 bases and J lost 2, with 8 bases in between. Authors' analysis steps: Researchers report that nucleated cell counts were estimated from reference gene primer amplification. TCRdb's copy holds only in-frame clones and misses some; the assay was immunoSEQ multiplex PCR. V, J and clone size are those of that table, while D and trimming were read from the DNA. Of about 440,000 clones in the sample, around 89% were seen once. Sequenced: peripheral blood. The chain uses TRBV4-1 and TRBJ2-7; maybe TRBD2 (5 bases). This clonotype originated in a woman in her 30s with acute or convalescent COVID-19. The CDR3 sequence: CASSQERTYEQYF. CDR3 DNA sequence: TGCGCCAGCAGCCAGGAGCGGACCTACGAGCAGTACTTC.